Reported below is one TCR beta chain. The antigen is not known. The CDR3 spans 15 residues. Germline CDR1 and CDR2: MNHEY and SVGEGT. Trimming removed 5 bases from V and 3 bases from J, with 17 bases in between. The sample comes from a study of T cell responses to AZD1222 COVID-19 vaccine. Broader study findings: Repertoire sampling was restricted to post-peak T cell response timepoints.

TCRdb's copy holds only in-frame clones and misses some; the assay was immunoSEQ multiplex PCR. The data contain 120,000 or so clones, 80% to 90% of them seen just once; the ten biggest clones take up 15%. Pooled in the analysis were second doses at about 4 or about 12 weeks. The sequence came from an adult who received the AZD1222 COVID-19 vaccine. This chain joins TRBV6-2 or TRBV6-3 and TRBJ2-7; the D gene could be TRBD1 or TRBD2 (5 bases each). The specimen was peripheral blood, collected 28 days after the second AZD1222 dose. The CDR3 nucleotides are TGTGCCAGCAGTAGGGACCTCCTTGGAAACTACGAGCAGTACTTC. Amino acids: CASSRDLLGNYEQYF.